This T cell receptor beta chain was identified during a study of pediatric ulcerative colitis. Sequencing depth was up to 500,000 reads per sample. This table comes from immunoSEQ multiplex PCR, and its TCRdb copy is limited to in-frame clones, with some not included. This sample has approximately 32,000 clones, with approximately 82% found just once. The CDR3 is 13 residues long. V trimming: 6 bases; J trimming: 6 bases; junction bases outside the gene matches: 6. The germline gives CDR1 MNHEY, CDR2 SMNVEV (reference sequence). Sequenced material: blood. The chain combines TRBV27 with TRBJ2-3; 7 bases map to TRBD2. The clonotype was recovered from a boy under 18 with severe ulcerative colitis. The chain's CDR3 is CASSLTSFDTQYF. CDR3 bases: TGTGCCAGCAGCCTGACTAGCTTCGATACGCAGTATTTT.